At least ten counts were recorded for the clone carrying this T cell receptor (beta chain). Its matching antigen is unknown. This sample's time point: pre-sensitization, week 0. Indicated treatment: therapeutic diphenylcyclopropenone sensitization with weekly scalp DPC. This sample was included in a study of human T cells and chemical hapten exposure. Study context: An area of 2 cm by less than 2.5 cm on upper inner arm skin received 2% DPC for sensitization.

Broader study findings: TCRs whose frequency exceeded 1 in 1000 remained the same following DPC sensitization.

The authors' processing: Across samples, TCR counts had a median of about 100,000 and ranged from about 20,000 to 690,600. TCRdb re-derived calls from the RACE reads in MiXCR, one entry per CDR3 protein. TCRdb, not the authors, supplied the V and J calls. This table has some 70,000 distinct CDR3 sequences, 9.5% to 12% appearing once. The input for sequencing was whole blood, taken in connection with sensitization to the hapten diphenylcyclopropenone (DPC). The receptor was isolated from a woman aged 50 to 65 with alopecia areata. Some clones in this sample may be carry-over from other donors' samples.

CDR3 sequence reads: CSARADRVGVGTQYF. CDR3 coding DNA: TGCAGTGCTAGAGCAGACAGGGTAGGCGTCGGTACGCAGTATTTT. The chain recombines TRBV20-1 with TRBJ2-3; 7 nucleotides match TRBD1. V was clipped by 1 base and J by 8 bases; unmatched bases: 12. Germline lookup yields CDR1 DFQATT and CDR2 SNEGSKA (reference sequence). This CDR3 comprises 15 residues.